This entry is about one T cell receptor (beta chain). The antigen is unknown. The junction does not match germline at one end; this may be a read error. Germline-derived CDR1 and CDR2 are SGHTA and FQGNSA. The CDR3 contains 13 residues. The data originate from a study of CD8 T cells in ankylosing spondylitis. Study results and caveats: A TCR beta motif of under ten highly homologous variants seemed to mark ankylosing spondylitis blood. Prior work had noted some motif variants in reactive arthritis blood and synovial fluid. In ankylosing spondylitis patients, matched synovial fluid reportedly showed significant enrichment of disease-linked clones.

Libraries of TCR beta came from quantitative 5'-RACE with molecular barcodes. MiXCR was run by TCRdb on the 5' RACE reads, yielding one entry per CDR3 protein. The top ten hold roughly 9% of the sample, which has more than 250,000 distinct CDR3 sequences, 11% seen once. The clonotype comes from a female donor with ankylosing spondylitis or in good health (not recorded which). This sequence joins TRBV7-2 and TRBJ1-2; no clear D gene. The sequenced material came from blood, either unsorted or a sorted T cell fraction (not recorded which). The CDR3 DNA sequence: TGTGCCGGCAGCCGCATTGCAGTCTTTGGCTACACCTTC. Residues: CAGSRIAVFGYTF. Full variable domain (rest looked up from reference TRBV7-2 and TRBJ1-2): GAGVSQSPSNKVTEKGKDVELRCDPISGHTALYWYRQSLGQGLEFLIYFQGNSAPDKSGLPSDRFSAERTGGSVSTLTIQRTQQEDSAVYLCAGSRIAVFGYTFGSGTRLTVV.